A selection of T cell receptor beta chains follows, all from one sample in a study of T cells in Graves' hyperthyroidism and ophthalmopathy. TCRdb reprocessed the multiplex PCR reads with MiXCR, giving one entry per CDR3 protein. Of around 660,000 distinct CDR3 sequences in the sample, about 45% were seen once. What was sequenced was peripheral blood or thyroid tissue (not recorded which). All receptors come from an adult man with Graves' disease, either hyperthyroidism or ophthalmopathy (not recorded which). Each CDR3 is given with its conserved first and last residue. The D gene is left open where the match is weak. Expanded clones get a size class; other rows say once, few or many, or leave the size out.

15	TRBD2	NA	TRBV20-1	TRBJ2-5	CSARASGPLQETQYF	TGCAGTGCTAGGGCTAGCGGGCCTCTCCAAGAGACCCAGTACTTC
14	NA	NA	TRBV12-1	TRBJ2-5	CASSFGGLGETQYF	TGTGCCAGCAGCTTTGGAGGGCTGGGGGAGACCCAGTACTTC
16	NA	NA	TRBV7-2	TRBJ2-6	CASSLGPGGGANVLTF	TGTGCCAGCAGCTTAGGGCCAGGAGGTGGGGCCAACGTCCTGACTTTC
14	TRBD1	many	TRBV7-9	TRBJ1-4	CASSLTGAQPGLFF	TGTGCCAGCAGCTTGACAGGGGCCCAGCCTGGACTGTTTTTT
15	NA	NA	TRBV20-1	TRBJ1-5	CSASSPGRGDSPQHF	TGCAGTGCTAGCTCCCCTGGCAGGGGAGATTCCCCCCAGCATTTT
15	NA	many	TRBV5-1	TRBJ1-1	CASSSGGTANTEAFF	TGCGCCAGCAGCTCTGGGGGGACGGCGAACACTGAAGCTTTCTTT
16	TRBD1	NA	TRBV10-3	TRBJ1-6	CASSKTGGEYNSPLHF	TGTGCCAGCAGTAAGACAGGGGGCGAGTATAATTCACCCCTCCACTTT
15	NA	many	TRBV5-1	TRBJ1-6	CASSLNGDYNSPLHF	TGCGCCAGCAGCTTGAACGGAGACTATAATTCACCCCTCCACTTT
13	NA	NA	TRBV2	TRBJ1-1	CASLLDGDAEAFF	TGTGCCAGCCTTTTAGACGGAGACGCTGAAGCTTTCTTT
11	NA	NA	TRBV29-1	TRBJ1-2	CSVPLNYGYTF	TGCAGCGTGCCCCTTAACTATGGCTACACCTTC
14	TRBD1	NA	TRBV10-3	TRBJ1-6	CASGTGGRSSPLHF	TGTGCCTCAGGGACAGGGGGACGAAGTTCACCCCTCCACTTT
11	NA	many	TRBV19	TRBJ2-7	CASGIKNEQYF	TGTGCCAGTGGCATTAAAAACGAGCAGTACTTC
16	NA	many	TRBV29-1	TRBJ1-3	CSVEDPEGETGNTIYF	TGCAGCGTTGAAGATCCGGAGGGGGAGACTGGAAACACCATATATTTT
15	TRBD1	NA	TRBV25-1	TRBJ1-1	CASSAQGQGDTEAFF	TGTGCCAGCAGTGCCCAAGGACAGGGGGACACTGAAGCTTTCTTT
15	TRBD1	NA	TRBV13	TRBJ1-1	CASSPQRDRSTEAFF	TGTGCCAGCAGTCCCCAGAGGGACAGATCCACTGAAGCTTTCTTT
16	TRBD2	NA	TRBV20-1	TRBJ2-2	CSARVLAGVNTGELFF	TGCAGTGCTAGAGTACTAGCGGGAGTGAACACCGGGGAGCTGTTTTTT
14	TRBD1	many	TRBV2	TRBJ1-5	CASSDGDRDQPQHF	TGTGCCAGCAGTGATGGGGACAGGGACCAGCCCCAGCATTTT
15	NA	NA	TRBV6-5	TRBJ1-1	CASSYSWQSGTEAFF	TGTGCCAGCAGTTACTCGTGGCAGAGCGGCACTGAAGCTTTCTTT
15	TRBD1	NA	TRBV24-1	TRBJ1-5	CATGDPGQGNQPQHF	TGTGCCACCGGAGACCCGGGACAGGGCAATCAGCCCCAGCATTTT
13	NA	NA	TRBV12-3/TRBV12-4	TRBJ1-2	CASRYSQGGGYTF	TGTGCCAGCAGATATTCACAGGGTGGAGGCTACACCTTC
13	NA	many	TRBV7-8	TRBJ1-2	CASSFNRDPGYTF	TGTGCCAGCAGCTTCAACCGGGACCCTGGCTACACCTTC
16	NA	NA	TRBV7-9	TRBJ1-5	CASSLDGSTANQPQHF	TGTGCCAGCAGCCTTGACGGCTCCACCGCAAATCAGCCCCAGCATTTT
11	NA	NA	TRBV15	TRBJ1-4	CATSVREKLFF	TGTGCCACCAGCGTCAGGGAAAAACTGTTTTTT
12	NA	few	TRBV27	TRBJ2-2	CASSSVYRELFF	TGTGCCAGCAGTTCGGTATACCGGGAGCTGTTTTTT
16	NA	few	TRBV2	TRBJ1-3	CASSEAVQDRGYTIYF	TGTGCCAGCAGTGAAGCAGTGCAGGATCGGGGCTACACCATATATTTT
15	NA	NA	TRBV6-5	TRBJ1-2	CASSSYVRSNYGYTF	TGTGCCAGCAGTTCTTATGTACGTTCTAACTATGGCTACACCTTC
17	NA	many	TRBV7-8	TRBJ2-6	CASSLQIDSSGANVLTF	TGTGCCAGCAGCCTACAGATAGACAGCTCTGGGGCCAACGTCCTGACTTTC
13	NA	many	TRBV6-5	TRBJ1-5	CASSERPNQPQHF	TGTGCCAGCAGTGAACGGCCCAATCAGCCCCAGCATTTT
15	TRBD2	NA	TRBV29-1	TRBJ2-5	CSVKLAGEVTDTQYF	TGCAGCGTGAAATTAGCGGGAGAGGTCACAGATACGCAGTACTTC
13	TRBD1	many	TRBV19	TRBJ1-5	CASTGQGDQPQHF	TGTGCCAGCACCGGACAGGGTGATCAGCCCCAGCATTTT
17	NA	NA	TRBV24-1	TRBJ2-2	CATSDLTGRHVTGELFF	TGTGCCACCAGTGACCTGACAGGGAGGCATGTCACCGGGGAGCTGTTTTTT
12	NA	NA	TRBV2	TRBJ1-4	CAGTRLGEKLFF	TGTGCCGGCACCCGGCTGGGTGAAAAACTGTTTTTT
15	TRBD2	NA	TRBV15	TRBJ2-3	CATSELAGGTDTQYF	TGTGCCACCAGCGAACTAGCGGGAGGGACAGATACGCAGTATTTT
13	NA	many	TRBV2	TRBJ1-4	CASGVRGNEKLFF	TGTGCCAGCGGGGTCAGGGGTAATGAAAAACTGTTTTTT
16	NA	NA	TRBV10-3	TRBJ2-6	CANSTHDGSGANVLTF	TGTGCCAACAGTACACACGACGGCTCTGGGGCCAACGTCCTGACTTTC